Sequencing of this T cell receptor (beta chain) was carried out in a study of cytomegalovirus exposure and HLA in healthy donors (TCRdb year 2017). Looking at the study overall: In an earlier analysis of several hundred of the donors, roughly 300 Gb of sequence data and roughly 100 million unique TCR beta sequences from about 179 million T cells were reported. The genetic ancestry cluster associated with self-reported Caucasian donors included 81% of the 300 to 400 genotyped donors. An earlier analysis of 587 of the donors used high-throughput TCR beta sequencing to judge whether each TCR beta V gene segment behaved as functional or pseudogenic. The later analysis used no new phenotypic data to find candidate immune exposures, relying instead on TCR beta sequences and their occurrence across donors. To study patterns of TCR occurrence, a later analysis re-analyzed previously published TCR beta repertoires from 666 donors and added high-resolution HLA genotyping. The study was designed to test whether signatures of past pathogen exposure could be identified by cataloging public T cell receptors. Typing coverage varied by locus: roughly 629-640 donors for A, B, C, DRB1 and DQB1; 522 for DQA1; over 600 for DPA1; 450 to 480 for DPB1. Donor age, sex, ethnicity and CMV serostatus were compiled together with the repertoire data. Class I and class II HLA loci were covered by the typing at four-digit resolution. The study combined high-throughput TCR immunosequencing, statistical association of individual TCRs with disease status, and machine learning to predict cytomegalovirus infection status. Every discovery cohort repertoire had been produced on one sequencing platform. An early release covering some 640 HLA-typed donors comprised about 300 gigabases of sequencing data and around 85 million unique TCR sequences. A later genetic analysis took genome-wide SNP genotypes for about 55% of the 666 donors and used that subset as a discovery cohort. Across roughly 420 genotyped donors of the cohort, an average of about 250,000 unique TCR beta nucleotide sequences per donor were sequenced, and roughly 18% of those sequences were non-productive. Four or five DR-DQ haplotypes were handled as single units for association and clustering, since linkage in the cohort was strong. Along with the approximately 650-subject first cohort, a separate validation cohort of around 110 different subjects was used. The study profiled the T cell repertoires of hundreds of subjects by immunosequencing and related them to cytomegalovirus serostatus.

Turning to this clone: The specificity of this receptor is unknown. A read error may account for a junction end that differs from germline.

Paper-wide results and their limitations: Because some donors lacked HLA typing at each locus, the association tests relied only on the typed subset. A total of 150 to 200 TCR beta chains were listed by the study as associated with cytomegalovirus. A further reported finding was that TCR beta sequences accurately predicted the HLA-A and HLA-B alleles for most subjects in the first cohort. The presence/absence analyses assumed that sequencing depth was roughly uniform across donors, and that assumption may not be true. The authors suggested that the approach could potentially be extended to other disease states and immunological phenotypes. When HLA alleles, especially DR and DQ, strongly co-occurred, attributing TCR associations to individual alleles was difficult. A later genetic analysis associated a missense DCLRE1C variant with V-gene and J-gene trimming of TCR beta chains, and an independent cohort replicated the association. Three of the identified cytomegalovirus-associated TCR beta chains were confirmed in vitro to be specific for cytomegalovirus antigens. In a later analysis, HLA-associated TCR beta chains were found to be more clonally expanded and to have lower generation probabilities than equally common non-associated chains. In a later genetic analysis, fewer N-insertions in productive TCRs were reported among donors in an Asian-associated ancestry cluster than the roughly 700-donor mean. The classifier was reported to diagnose cytomegalovirus status with high specificity and sensitivity in both the original and validation cohorts. Some IMGT-functional V segments, including TRBV6-2 and TRBV6-3, could not be told apart with the 87-base-pair reads, so those segments were excluded. A later analysis associated about 17,000 TCR beta sequences with specific HLA alleles at a false discovery rate of 0.05. For the cohort, immune exposure information was limited to CMV serostatus. In this cohort, only TCR beta chains were sequenced, and detectable features were limited by the absence of alpha or paired-chain data. A later analysis reported that several top co-occurrence clusters appeared linked to parvovirus B19, influenza, CMV and Epstein-Barr virus. Linkage disequilibrium might explain the correlated functional status among segregating V segments, but an unknown experimental factor could not be ruled out. A cluster of highly shared sequence variants was judged likely to be a technical artifact of the sequencing pipeline. Because counts were too low, roughly 16 rarely observed V segments, including chromosome 9 orphons, were excluded from the earlier analysis of about 500 of the donors. While some public TCRs were present in many individuals, most TCR sequences turned up only very rarely across donors. In a later analysis, most CMV-associated TCR beta chains were found to appear HLA-restricted, with HLA associations seemingly driven largely by CMV exposure. A later analysis found that TCR association rates varied across HLA loci, with DRB1 alleles showing the most associated TCRs and HLA-C alleles the fewest. In an earlier analysis of roughly 500 of the donors, most TCR beta V segments appeared in productive rearrangements about 87% or about 30% of the time, broadly matching IMGT annotations.

The CDR3 starts with the cysteine, ends with the phenylalanine, and has 13 residues. The CDR3 DNA has 39 bases and is translated from base 1. Taken from the germline V gene, the CDR1 and CDR2 loops are SQVTM and ANQGSEA. Libraries were constructed by the immunoSEQ multiplex PCR assay. For the multiplex PCR, a mixture combining 60 forward primers for TCR Vbeta segments and 13 reverse primers for TCR Jbeta segments was used. A multiplex PCR assay on genomic DNA amplified the CDR3 region of rearranged TCR beta genes. The amplified TCR beta libraries were sequenced on the Illumina HiSeq System as 87-base-pair reads. The original pipeline was this. A later analysis counted some 74 million unique TCR beta chains across the approximately 700 repertoires, and some 11 million of these chains were shared by at least two donors. Raw reads were error-corrected and collapsed into unique sequences with a nearest-neighbor algorithm that merged closely related sequences to remove PCR and sequencing errors. CDR3 sequences were aligned to IMGT reference sequences to assign V, D and J gene segments. For a sequence to be retained, a match of at least six nucleotides was required to both a V gene segment and a J gene segment. A rearrangement was called productive if the CDR3 had no stop codons and remained in frame with V and J, and every other rearrangement was called non-productive. CDR3 was defined according to IMGT convention as the region running from the second conserved V-encoded cysteine to the conserved J-encoded phenylalanine. The earlier analysis of 500 to 600 of the donors excluded sequences that lacked an unambiguous match to a single V gene segment. An earlier analysis of about 590 of the donors classified V segments as functional when productive rearrangements were above 56.7% and as segregating when the standard deviation between donors was above 5%. A statistical classification framework was built to diagnose cytomegalovirus status from the catalog of TCR beta chain sequences. In a later analysis, TCR nucleotide sequences were compared against IMGT/GENE-DB human TR gene sequences so that V and J genes could be assigned. The TCRdist pipeline was used in a later analysis to assign CDR3 sequences and most-parsimonious VDJ recombination scenarios. In a later analysis, every TCR beta chain was defined by the combination of its CDR3 amino acid sequence and its V-gene family, and reads without a unique V-gene family were dropped. A later analysis removed 500 to 600 highly shared, low-generation-probability nucleotide sequences to deal with suspected cross-contamination and a sequencing artifact. In a later analysis, a clonal expansion index was calculated for each public chain from normalized within-repertoire ranks of inferred template counts. In a later analysis, generation probabilities were computed using a VDJ recombination model fitted to out-of-frame rearrangements, and the results were checked against IGoR. A later analysis scored TCR-TCR, TCR-HLA and TCR-CMV co-occurrence with hypergeometric tests, applying a repertoire-size bias correction to TCR pairs. To estimate false discovery rates, a later analysis permuted the HLA or CMV assignments 20 times. In a later analysis, co-occurring TCRs were grouped using DBSCAN, and TCRdist sequence similarity was added for clustering within HLA-allele-positive subsets. Repertoires with fewer than 30,000 or more than 120,000 public chains, plus five repertoires with anomalous nucleotide sharing, were excluded from co-occurrence clustering. As stored in TCRdb, this immuneACCESS dataset retains in-frame rearrangements with V and J assigned. A fraction of the clones does not appear; measured against another copy, unresolved V genes explain less than half of the discrepancy, and the remainder lacks a known reason. D and trimming were read from the DNA, whereas the V and J calls and clone size are those reported in that table. This sample comprises over 75,000 clones, under 85% of them detected only once. The ten most abundant clones make up around 7.3% of the sample.

The cohort was made up of under 800 healthy bone marrow donors. At the time of sampling, every cohort member was nominally healthy, though immune exposures that went unrecorded were likely present. The donor was CMV seropositive and belonged to the group of more than 250 seropositive cohort members. Each donor provided a peripheral blood sample, and peripheral blood mononuclear cells were used for TCR beta sequencing. Genomic DNA was extracted from the blood cell samples with the Qiagen DNeasy Blood Extraction Kit. The sequence was obtained from a man aged 50 to 60 in good health and CMV-seropositive. Sequences were obtained from PBMCs. This sequence uses TRBV29-1 and TRBJ2-2, with TRBD1 tentatively as D gene (6 bases match). Read as DNA, the sequence is TGCAGCGCCACAGGGATGAACGCCGGGGAGCTGTTTTTT. Its protein product is CSATGMNAGELFF.